The next 29 T cell receptor beta chains were all read from a single sample in a study of identical twins. MiXCR was run by TCRdb on the 5' RACE reads, yielding one entry per CDR3 protein. The table has under 1 million distinct CDR3 sequences, approximately 13% seen once. These data are also associated with another study on yellow fever vaccine responses in identical twins.

The sequenced sample was PBMCs. The receptors stem from a woman aged 18 to 35 in good health.

This clonotype was counted ten times or more. This chain uses TRBV12-3 or TRBV12-4 with TRBJ1-2, with D unresolved. The CDR3 extends over 14 amino acids. The V end was cut by 2 bases, the J end by 0 bases, with 7 bases between. CDR3 nucleotides: TGTGCCAGCAGTTTATCTACCTCTAACTATGGCTACACCTTC. Its translation is CASSLSTSNYGYTF.

Many counts were recorded for this clonotype. This chain joins TRBV24-1 and TRBJ1-5, with D unclear. CDR3 length: 13 amino acids. The germline V and J ends were trimmed by 5 bases and 1 base, with 5 bases remaining between them. Germline V lookup: CDR1 KGHDR, CDR2 SFDVKD. CDR3 in amino acids: CATSAVSNQPQHF. DNA of the CDR3: TGTGCCACCAGTGCGGTAAGCAATCAGCCCCAGCATTTT.

A few counts support this clonotype. CDR3 coding DNA: TGCAGTGCTAGAGGGACCACCGGGGAGCTGTTTTTT. Amino acid sequence: CSARGTTGELFF. The J gene is TRBJ2-2, the V gene TRBV20-1, with D unclear. Between the trimmed V and J ends, which lost 1 base and 4 bases, there was a span of 4 bases. Per germline, CDR1 DFQATT and CDR2 SNEGSKA (reference sequence). This CDR3 has 12 residues.

The rearrangement joins TRBV6-2 or TRBV6-3 to TRBJ2-5, with D uncertain. Trimming left V 6 bases short and J 3 bases short, with 11 bases between. Germline V gives CDR1 MNHEY, CDR2 SVGEGT. The length of the CDR3 is 13 residues. CDR3 nucleotide sequence: TGTGCCAGCAGCCTCGATGGTGAAGAGACCCAGTACTTC. Its translation: CASSLDGEETQYF.

This clonotype was observed at least ten times. The chain links TRBV6-1 to TRBJ2-2, with 8 nucleotides matching TRBD1. CDR1 and CDR2 (germline): MNHNS, SASEGT. Germline trimming cut 5 bases from V and 5 bases from J; bases unmatched to any gene: 7. The CDR3 consists of 15 residues. The CDR3: CASSQQGARTGELFF. CDR3 sequence (DNA): TGTGCCAGCAGTCAGCAGGGGGCAAGGACCGGGGAGCTGTTTTTT.

This clonotype has at least ten counts. The J gene is TRBJ2-1, the V gene TRBV6-5; TRBD2 matches at 11 bases. CDR1 is MNHEY and CDR2 is SVGAGI in the germline V gene. V lost 6 bases to trimming and J lost 4 bases; unmatched junction nucleotides: 11. This CDR3 comprises 17 residues. The CDR3 DNA is TGTGCCAGCAGACCCGACAAACTAGCGGGGGAATACAATGAGCAGTTCTTC. This codes for CASRPDKLAGEYNEQFF.

This clonotype appeared a few times. The V and J genes are TRBV29-1 and TRBJ2-7; D possibly corresponds to TRBD1 (6 bases). The CDR3 length is 11 residues. Germline values: CDR1 SQVTM, CDR2 ANQGSEA. With 6 bases removed from V and 4 bases from J, the gap between germline ends came to 10 bases. CDR3 loop: CSVQGPYEQYF. The CDR3 DNA follows: TGCAGCGTACAGGGACCATACGAGCAGTACTTC.

V and J are TRBV28 and TRBJ1-2; 12 bases are shared with TRBD1. The trim removed 3 bases at V and 6 bases at J, leaving 5 bases unmatched. In germline, CDR1 is MDHEN, CDR2 SYDVKM. The CDR3 has 15 amino acids. CDR3 residues: CASSFGDRGLDGYTF. In nucleotides, the CDR3 is TGTGCCAGCAGTTTCGGGGACAGGGGGCTCGATGGCTACACCTTC.

This clonotype was seen a single time. The rearrangement joins TRBV20-1 to TRBJ1-5; no clear D. CDR3 length equals 15 residues. Germline assignment: CDR1 DFQATT and CDR2 SNEGSKA (reference sequence). The V end was cut by 6 bases, the J end by 2 bases, with 17 bases between. CDR3 nucleotide sequence: TGCAGTGCCGGACGGGGTTCCTTGGGCAATCAGCCCCAGCATTTT. This codes for CSAGRGSLGNQPQHF.

The chain carries TRBV7-9 and TRBJ1-2; the match to TRBD1 covers 10 bases. Germline V CDR1 and CDR2: SEHNR, FQNEAQ (reference sequence). Trimming took 5 bases from V and 3 from J; bases not matched to a gene: 6. The CDR3 is made up of 15 amino acids. The CDR3 coding sequence is TGTGCCAGCAGCGGACAGGGGGGAGCGCACTATGGCTACACCTTC. Translation: CASSGQGGAHYGYTF.

The chain couples TRBV28 to TRBJ2-1; possibly TRBD1 for D (7 bases). The V gene's germline CDR1 is MDHEN and CDR2 SYDVKM. V gave up 8 bases and J gave up 4 bases, with 15 bases separating them. The CDR3 has 14 amino acids. The CDR3 here is CASHRQGGYNEQFF. In DNA form, the CDR3 reads TGTGCCAGCCACCGGCAGGGGGGTTACAATGAGCAGTTCTTC. Full variable domain (remainder filled in from reference TRBV28 and TRBJ2-1): DVKVTQSSRYLVKRTGEKVFLECVQDMDHENMFWYRQDPGLGLRLIYFSYDVKMKEKGDIPEGYSVSREKKERFSLILESASTNQTSMYLCASHRQGGYNEQFFGPGTRLTVL.

In its sample, this clonotype was seen a few times. This chain connects TRBV3-1 to TRBJ2-1, with 8 positions matching TRBD1. Germline values: CDR1 LGHDT, CDR2 YNNKEL (reference sequence). Trimming at V came to 1 base and at J to 7 bases, leaving 9 bases not matched to a gene. The CDR3 spans 16 residues. The CDR3 spells CASSQGVGRGRNEQFF. The CDR3 DNA sequence: TGTGCCAGCAGCCAAGGGGTTGGCAGGGGGCGGAATGAGCAGTTCTTC.

This clonotype was recorded at least ten times. The chain links TRBV28 to TRBJ2-5, with 7 bases lining up with TRBD2. CDR3 length equals 19 residues. Trimming took 6 bases from V and 5 from J; bases not matched to a gene: 24. The germline CDR1 and CDR2 sequences are MDHEN and SYDVKM. The DNA of the CDR3 is TGTGCCAGCAGCCTCTTGGGACTGAGGACTAGACTCCCGGGGGAGACCCAGTACTTC. Translating it yields CASSLLGLRTRLPGETQYF.

The genes are TRBV19 and TRBJ2-7, with a possible D match to TRBD1 (5 bases). CDR3 size: 15 residues. V lost 4 bases and J lost 4, with 17 bases in between. Germline CDR1 reads LNHDA; CDR2 reads SQIVND (reference sequence). The CDR3 DNA reads TGTGCCAGTAGTAACAGGATCGGCTTGATATACGAGCAGTACTTC. This gives the protein CASSNRIGLIYEQYF.

The sample holds a few counts of this clonotype. The rearrangement uses TRBV7-9 and TRBJ2-7, with TRBD2 matching 8 bases. The germline gives CDR1 SEHNR, CDR2 FQNEAQ (reference sequence). This CDR3 contains 15 residues. J lost 4 bases, V lost 5 bases, and 10 bases had no gene match. The CDR3 DNA reads TGTGCCAGCAGCCCAATGCAAGCGGGAGCTTACGAGCAGTACTTC. It specifies CASSPMQAGAYEQYF.

CDR3 bases: TGCAGCGTTGAAGATCTTCTAGCGGGAGGGCCCAATGAGCAGTTCTTC. Amino acids: CSVEDLLAGGPNEQFF. This chain joins TRBV29-1 and TRBJ2-1; 12 bases align to TRBD2. With 0 bases clipped from V and 6 bases from J, the junction kept 6 bases outside the gene matches. The germline V gene encodes CDR1 SQVTM and CDR2 ANQGSEA. The CDR3 length is 16 residues.

V is TRBV3-1 and J is TRBJ1-1, with 9 nucleotides matching TRBD1. Germline CDR1 LGHDT, CDR2 YNNKEL (reference sequence). V shed 4 bases and J 5 bases; nucleotides not matched to a gene: 8. There are 15 residues in the CDR3. The DNA of the CDR3 is TGTGCCAGCAGCCTCACAACAGGGGGCCGAACTGAAGCTTTCTTT. It is translated as CASSLTTGGRTEAFF.

This clonotype was counted a few times. This rearrangement joins TRBV5-1 to TRBJ2-7, with a possible D match to TRBD1 (5 bases). The V and J ends lost 4 bases and 5 bases respectively, with 22 bases between them. The CDR3 is 16 amino acids. CDR1 and CDR2 (germline): SGHRS, YFSETQ. The CDR3: CASSPYVFQGSDEQYV. The CDR3 coding sequence is TGCGCCAGCAGCCCCTATGTATTTCAGGGAAGCGACGAGCAGTACGTC.

V gene TRBV4-1 combines with J gene TRBJ1-4, with D unclear. The CDR3 runs 16 residues. The germline gives CDR1 MGHRA, CDR2 YSYEKL. V lost 0 bases and J lost 10, with 18 bases in between. Here the CDR3 DNA reads TGCGCCAGCAGCCAAGAACGGAGGAGCCGATCGGGAAAACTGTTTTTT. Its protein product is CASSQERRSRSGKLFF.

The genes are TRBV27 and TRBJ2-5, with D possibly TRBD2 on 7 matching bases. The germline V gene has CDR1 MNHEY and CDR2 SMNVEV (reference sequence). V lost 2 bases and J lost 5, with 18 bases in between. This CDR3 comprises 16 residues. This CDR3 is CASSLGGGGGWETQYF. The CDR3, as DNA: TGTGCCAGCAGTTTAGGAGGGGGGGGAGGTTGGGAGACCCAGTACTTC.

This clonotype has only a few counts. The V gene is TRBV2, the J gene TRBJ2-7; D tentatively reads TRBD1 or TRBD2 (5 bases each). Trimming stripped 7 bases from V and 7 bases from J, with 11 bases between. Germline V lookup: CDR1 SNHLY, CDR2 FYNNEI. This CDR3 contains 11 residues. CDR3 sequence: CASKGPREQYV. The CDR3 DNA reads as TGTGCCAGCAAGGGACCCCGGGAGCAGTACGTC.

The V gene is TRBV6-1, the J gene TRBJ1-4; D perhaps matches TRBD1 (5 bases). The V and J ends lost 5 bases and 4 bases respectively, with 11 bases between them. Looked up from germline, CDR1 is MNHNS and CDR2 is SASEGT. The CDR3 is 14 amino acids. The chain's CDR3 is CASSRDGDNEKLFF. DNA for the CDR3: TGTGCCAGCAGTCGGGACGGCGATAATGAAAAACTGTTTTTT.

The chain links TRBV2 to TRBJ2-5, with TRBD2 matching 8 bases. Germline V CDR1 and CDR2: SNHLY, FYNNEI. Germline trimming cut 4 bases from V and 5 bases from J; bases unmatched to any gene: 9. CDR3 size: 15 residues. The CDR3 here is CASSVEAGVGETQYF. The CDR3 DNA reads TGTGCCAGCAGTGTCGAAGCGGGAGTGGGGGAGACCCAGTACTTC.

The V and J genes are TRBV5-1 and TRBJ1-5, with D possibly being TRBD1 (6 bases). This CDR3 has 14 amino acids. V lost 4 bases to trimming and J lost 15 bases, with 23 bases between them. Germline lookup yields CDR1 SGHRS and CDR2 YFSETQ. The CDR3 is CASSRTHGGQLWHF. The CDR3 DNA follows: TGCGCCAGCAGCCGGACCCATGGGGGACAACTATGGCATTTT.

This clonotype showed up just a few times. J is TRBJ2-1 and V is TRBV15; 8 positions match TRBD1. V lost 2 bases and J lost 0; bases outside the gene matches: 3. Per germline, CDR1 LNHNV and CDR2 YYDKDF (reference sequence). The CDR3 covers 16 residues. The CDR3 reads CATSRQTGGSYNEQFF. CDR3 DNA: TGTGCCACCAGCAGACAAACAGGGGGCTCCTACAATGAGCAGTTCTTC.

This clonotype was seen a handful of times. The CDR3 sequence is CASSPDRVSSGANVLTF. The CDR3 DNA reads as TGTGCCAGCAGCCCCGACAGGGTTAGCTCTGGGGCCAACGTCCTGACTTTC. The J gene is TRBJ2-6, the V gene TRBV7-9; 7 bases fit TRBD1. The CDR3 has 17 amino acids. In germline, CDR1 is SEHNR, CDR2 FQNEAQ (reference sequence). Trimming removed 5 bases from V and 0 bases from J; junction bases left unmatched: 7.

The V and J genes are TRBV12-3 or TRBV12-4 and TRBJ1-2; tentatively, D is TRBD1 (5 bases). V was trimmed by 3 bases and J by 3 bases, leaving 14 bases between them. This CDR3 is built from 15 residues. CDR3 in DNA: TGTGCCAGCAGTTTTTCGAGGGGCGCAGACTATGGCTACACCTTC. Residues: CASSFSRGADYGYTF.

This clonotype turned up a few times. The chain joins TRBV29-1 to TRBJ1-3; TRBD1 is a possible D gene (5 bases). V was cut by 3 bases and J by 6 bases, with 15 bases left in between. The CDR3 runs 14 residues. Germline assignment: CDR1 SQVTM and CDR2 ANQGSEA. The CDR3: CSVESSTQENTIYF. Written as DNA, the CDR3 is TGCAGCGTTGAGAGTTCCACACAGGAAAACACCATATATTTT.

This clonotype was seen at least ten times. The chain combines TRBV9 with TRBJ1-1; possibly TRBD1 for D (6 bases). This CDR3 has 14 amino acids. Trimming removed 0 bases at V and 5 bases at J, with 11 bases between. CDR1 and CDR2 from the germline V gene are SGDLS and YYNGEE. CDR3 nucleotide sequence: TGTGCCAGCAGCGTAGAGGGGGATTGGACTGAAGCTTTCTTT. Its protein product is CASSVEGDWTEAFF.